This TCR beta chain was identified during a study of blood T cell repertoires in COVID-19. Trimming cost V 6 bases and J 7 bases; bases outside gene matches: 6. The CDR3 extends over 14 amino acids. Germline V gene data show CDR1 as SGHTA and CDR2 as FQGNSA. This clone appeared a few times. TCRdb's table, derived via immunoSEQ multiplex PCR, lists solely in-frame clones and lacks some. The data contain 45,000 to 65,000 clones, roughly 91% of them singletons. This clonotype was sampled from a human donor in a cohort sampled during active COVID-19. Sequenced input: peripheral blood. This chain uses TRBV7-2 with TRBJ1-2, with 12 positions matching TRBD1. CDR3 sequence: CASRRDRGLGGYTF. CDR3 DNA sequence: TGTGCCAGCAGACGGGACAGGGGGCTGGGTGGCTACACCTTC.